Listed below are T cell receptor beta chains from one sample, sequenced in a study of cytomegalovirus exposure and HLA in healthy donors. Here immunoSEQ multiplex PCR was the method, and the copy in TCRdb shows in-frame clones only, minus some. The sample carries some 110,000 clones, approximately 60% recorded once. Sequenced input: PBMCs. The receptors derive from a woman in her twenties or thirties in good health and CMV-seronegative. Both conserved end residues are part of each CDR3. D genes are given only for firm matches. For some rows the clone size is stated as once, few or many, or as a class when expanded; others skip it.

>TRBJ2-7|14|TRBD1|TRBV19|.
CASIIGQVCYEQYF
TGTGCCAGTATTATCGGACAGGTGTGCTACGAGCAGTACTTC
>TRBJ2-7|16|.|TRBV6-6|.
CASSYSKAASSYEQYF
TGTGCCAGCAGTTACTCGAAAGCGGCCAGCTCCTACGAGCAGTACTTC
>TRBJ2-7|16|TRBD2|TRBV5-1|.
CASSATQLAGAYEQYF
TGCGCCAGCAGCGCTACCCAACTAGCGGGAGCCTACGAGCAGTACTTC
>TRBJ2-2|15|.|TRBV5-1|.
CASSFTVANTGELFF
TGCGCCAGCAGCTTTACGGTAGCGAACACCGGGGAGCTGTTTTTT
>TRBJ1-1|14|TRBD1|TRBV19|.
CASSRDRANTEAFF
TGTGCCAGTAGTAGGGACAGAGCAAACACTGAAGCTTTCTTT
>TRBJ2-5|14|.|TRBV7-9|.
CASSPRDSRQTQYF
TGTGCCAGCAGCCCGCGGGACTCCCGGCAGACCCAGTACTTC
>TRBJ2-5|14|.|TRBV19|.
CASATGKGEETQYF
TGTGCCAGTGCGACAGGAAAGGGGGAAGAGACCCAGTACTTC
>TRBJ2-1|15|.|TRBV5-4|.
CASSYEQGSYNEQFF
TGTGCCAGCAGCTACGAACAGGGCTCCTACAATGAGCAGTTCTTC
>TRBJ2-1|15|.|TRBV5-4|few
CASSLGERSYNEQFF
TGTGCCAGCAGCTTAGGGGAACGCTCCTACAATGAGCAGTTCTTC
>TRBJ1-1|13|.|TRBV15|once
CATSSDRGTEAFF
TGTGCCACCAGTTCTGATAGGGGCACTGAAGCTTTCTTT
>TRBJ1-2|13|.|TRBV5-6|few
CASSLQVDYGYTF
TGTGCCAGCAGCTTGCAGGTTGACTATGGCTACACCTTC
>TRBJ1-2|12|.|TRBV5-6|.
CASGRGDYGYTF
TGTGCCAGCGGACGGGGTGACTATGGCTACACCTTC
>TRBJ1-5|16|TRBD1|TRBV28|few
CASSPPDRGFDQPQHF
TGTGCCAGCAGTCCCCCGGACAGGGGATTCGATCAGCCCCAGCATTTT
>TRBJ1-2|13|.|TRBV6-5|.
CASILTGSYGYTF
TGTGCCAGCATTCTAACAGGGTCCTATGGCTACACCTTC
>TRBJ2-7|17|TRBD1|TRBV7-6|.
CASSSSIPGTGSYEQYF
TGTGCCAGCAGCTCCTCCATCCCCGGGACAGGGTCCTACGAGCAGTACTTC
>TRBJ2-1|18|TRBD2|TRBV4-3|.
CASSQEVGPAGATNEQFF
TGCGCCAGCAGCCAAGAGGTAGGTCCAGCGGGAGCTACCAATGAGCAGTTCTTC
>TRBJ1-5|13|TRBD1|TRBV7-2|.
CASTGDSNQPQHF
TGTGCCAGTACAGGGGATAGCAATCAGCCCCAGCATTTT
>TRBJ1-3|15|TRBD1|TRBV5-6|.
CASSQGAGSGNTIYF
TGTGCCAGCAGTCAGGGGGCTGGATCTGGAAACACCATATATTTT
>TRBJ1-2|14|TRBD1|TRBV6-5|few
CASSGQGGGAGYTF
TGTGCCAGCAGCGGACAGGGAGGCGGTGCTGGCTACACCTTC
>TRBJ2-3|15|TRBD1|TRBV4-1|.
CASSQRTGSTDTQYF
TGCGCCAGCAGCCAGAGGACAGGGAGCACAGATACGCAGTATTTT
>TRBJ1-5|15|.|TRBV2|.
CASSERGGWGQPQHF
TGTGCCAGCAGTGAACGAGGGGGTTGGGGTCAGCCCCAGCATTTT
>TRBJ1-2|13|.|TRBV6-1|few
CASSAGRGYGYTF
TGTGCCAGCAGCGCAGGGCGTGGCTATGGCTACACCTTC
>TRBJ2-1|16|TRBD2|TRBV7-8|few
CASSSGLGGVYNEQFF
TGTGCCAGCAGCTCGGGACTAGGGGGGGTTTACAATGAGCAGTTCTTC
>TRBJ2-3|15|.|TRBV27|once
CASSLSALSTDTQYF
TGTGCCAGCAGTTTATCAGCCCTTAGCACAGATACGCAGTATTTT
>TRBJ2-1|14|TRBD2|TRBV10-1|few
CASSEAGGYNEQFF
TGCGCCAGCAGTGAAGCGGGAGGATACAATGAGCAGTTCTTC
>TRBJ2-1|16|.|TRBV25-1|.
CASSECPINLYNEQFF
TGTGCCAGCAGTGAGTGCCCGATAAACTTATACAATGAGCAGTTCTTC
>TRBJ1-1|14|TRBD1|TRBV6-6|.
CASSRQGALTEAFF
TGTGCCAGCAGCCGACAGGGGGCGCTGACTGAAGCTTTCTTT
>TRBJ2-7|14|TRBD2|TRBV7-9|.
CASSPKVPSGKQYF
TGTGCCAGCAGCCCCAAGGTCCCTAGCGGAAAGCAGTACTTC
>TRBJ2-6|18|TRBD1|TRBV7-3|once
CASSLKGQGATGANVLTF
TGTGCCAGCAGCTTAAAAGGCCAGGGGGCGACTGGGGCCAACGTCCTGACTTTC
>TRBJ2-2|15|TRBD1|TRBV12-5|.
CASGLGQGDTGELFF
TGTGCTAGTGGTCTTGGACAGGGGGACACCGGGGAGCTGTTTTTT
>TRBJ2-5|13|TRBD2|TRBV5-1|.
CASSSSGGETQYF
TGCGCCAGCAGCTCCAGCGGGGGAGAGACCCAGTACTTC
>TRBJ2-5|15|TRBD1|TRBV5-1|.
CASSLVGTGGETQYF
TGCGCCAGCAGCTTGGTAGGGACAGGGGGAGAGACCCAGTACTTC
>TRBJ2-1|14|.|TRBV19|.
CASSTLDSRDEQFF
TGTGCCAGTAGTACTCTGGACAGCAGGGATGAGCAGTTCTTC
>TRBJ1-2|14|.|TRBV6-1|.
CASSDPGLLYGYTF
TGTGCCAGCAGTGACCCAGGACTGCTCTATGGCTACACCTTC
>TRBJ1-1|12|.|TRBV5-6|once
CASSLEGTEAFF
TGTGCCAGCAGCTTGGAGGGGACTGAAGCTTTCTTT
>TRBJ1-1|15|.|TRBV30|.
CAWSVVGRMNTEAFF
TGTGCCTGGAGTGTAGTTGGCAGGATGAACACTGAAGCTTTCTTT
>TRBJ1-1|13|.|TRBV28|.
CASSYNSDTEAFF
TGTGCCAGCAGTTATAATTCGGACACTGAAGCTTTCTTT
>TRBJ1-2|13|.|TRBV5-4|.
CASSLQTDYGYTF
TGTGCCAGCAGCTTACAGACCGACTATGGCTACACCTTC
>TRBJ2-7|14|TRBD1|TRBV10-3|.
CAISGSRDRYEQYF
TGTGCCATCAGTGGATCCCGGGACAGATACGAGCAGTACTTC
>TRBJ2-3|16|TRBD1|TRBV5-1|.
CASSWQGQGVADTQYF
TGCGCCAGCAGCTGGCAGGGACAGGGAGTGGCAGATACGCAGTATTTT
>TRBJ2-7|16|TRBD2|TRBV2|.
CASSEAETSGSYEQYF
TGTGCCAGCAGTGAAGCGGAGACTAGCGGGAGTTACGAGCAGTACTTC
>TRBJ2-3|15|TRBD2|TRBV7-2|few
CASSLDETSSRTQYF
TGTGCCAGCAGCTTAGATGAGACTAGCTCGCGTACGCAGTATTTT